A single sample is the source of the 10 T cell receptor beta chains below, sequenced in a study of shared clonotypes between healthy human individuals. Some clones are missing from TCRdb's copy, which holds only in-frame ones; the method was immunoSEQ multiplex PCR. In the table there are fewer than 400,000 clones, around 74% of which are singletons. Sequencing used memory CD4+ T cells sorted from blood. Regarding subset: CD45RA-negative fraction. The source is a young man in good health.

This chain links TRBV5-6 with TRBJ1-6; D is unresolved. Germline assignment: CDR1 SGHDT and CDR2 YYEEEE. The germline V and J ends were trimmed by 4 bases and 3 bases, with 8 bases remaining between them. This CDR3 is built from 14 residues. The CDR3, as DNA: TGTGCCAGCAGCGGAGTTTACTATAATTCACCCCTCCACTTT. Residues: CASSGVYYNSPLHF. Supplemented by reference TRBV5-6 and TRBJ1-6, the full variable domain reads DAGVTQSPTHLIKTRGQQVTLRCSPKSGHDTVSWYQQALGQGPQFIFQYYEEEERQRGNFPDRFSGHQFPNYSSELNVNALLLGDSALYLCASSGVYYNSPLHFGNGTRLTVT.

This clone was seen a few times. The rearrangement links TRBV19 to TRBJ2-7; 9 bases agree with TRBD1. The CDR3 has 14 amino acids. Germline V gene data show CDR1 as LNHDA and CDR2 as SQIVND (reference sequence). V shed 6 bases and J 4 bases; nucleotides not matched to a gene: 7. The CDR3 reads CASSRGQGPYEQYF. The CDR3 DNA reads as TGTGCCAGTAGCCGTGGACAGGGGCCTTACGAGCAGTACTTC.

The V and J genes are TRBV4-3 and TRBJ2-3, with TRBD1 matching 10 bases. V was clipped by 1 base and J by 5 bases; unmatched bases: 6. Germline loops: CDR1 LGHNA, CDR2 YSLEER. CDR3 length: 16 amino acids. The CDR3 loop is CASSQAPGTGVDTQYF. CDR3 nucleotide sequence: TGCGCCAGCAGCCAAGCCCCGGGGACAGGGGTAGATACGCAGTATTTT.

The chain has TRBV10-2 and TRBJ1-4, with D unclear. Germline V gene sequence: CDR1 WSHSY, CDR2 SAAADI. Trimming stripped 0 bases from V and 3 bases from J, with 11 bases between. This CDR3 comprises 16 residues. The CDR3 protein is CASSESSRLANEKLFF. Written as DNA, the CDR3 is TGCGCCAGCAGTGAGTCGAGTCGACTAGCTAATGAAAAACTGTTTTTT.

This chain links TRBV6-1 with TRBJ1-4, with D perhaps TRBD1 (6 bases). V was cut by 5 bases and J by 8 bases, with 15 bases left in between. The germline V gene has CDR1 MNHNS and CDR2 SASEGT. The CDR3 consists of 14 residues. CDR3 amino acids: CASSQGTSSEKLFF. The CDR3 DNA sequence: TGTGCCAGCAGTCAAGGGACAAGTAGCGAAAAACTGTTTTTT.

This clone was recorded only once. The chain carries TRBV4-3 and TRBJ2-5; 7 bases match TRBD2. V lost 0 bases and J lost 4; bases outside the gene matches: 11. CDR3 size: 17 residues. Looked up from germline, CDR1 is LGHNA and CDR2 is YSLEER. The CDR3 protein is CASSQDWGGSRLETQYF. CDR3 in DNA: TGCGCCAGCAGCCAAGACTGGGGCGGGAGTCGGTTAGAGACCCAGTACTTC.

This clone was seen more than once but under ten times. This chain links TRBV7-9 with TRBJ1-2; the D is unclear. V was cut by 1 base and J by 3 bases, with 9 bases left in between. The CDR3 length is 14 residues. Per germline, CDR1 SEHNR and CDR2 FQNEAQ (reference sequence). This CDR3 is CASSLGGWDYGYTF. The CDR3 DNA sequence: TGTGCCAGCAGCTTAGGAGGGTGGGACTATGGCTACACCTTC.

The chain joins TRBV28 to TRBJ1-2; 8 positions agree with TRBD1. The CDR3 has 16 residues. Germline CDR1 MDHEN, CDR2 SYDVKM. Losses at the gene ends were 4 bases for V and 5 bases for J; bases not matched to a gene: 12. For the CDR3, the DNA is TGTGCCAGCAGTTCACCCGATCGACAGGGGCGGTATGGCTACACCTTC. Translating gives CASSSPDRQGRYGYTF.

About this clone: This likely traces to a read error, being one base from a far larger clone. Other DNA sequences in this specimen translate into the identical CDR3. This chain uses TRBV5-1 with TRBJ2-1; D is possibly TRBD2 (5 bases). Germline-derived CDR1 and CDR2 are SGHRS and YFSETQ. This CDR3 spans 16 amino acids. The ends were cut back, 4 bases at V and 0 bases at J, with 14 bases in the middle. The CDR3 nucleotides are TGCGCCAGCAGCCGGGAAGCGGAAAGCTCCTACAATGAGCAGTTCTTC. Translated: CASSREAESSYNEQFF. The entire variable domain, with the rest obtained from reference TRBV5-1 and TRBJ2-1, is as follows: KAGVTQTPRYLIKTRGQQVTLSCSPISGHRSVSWYQQTPGQGLQFLFEYFSETQRNKGNFPGRFSGRQFSNSRSEMNVSTLELGDSALYLCASSREAESSYNEQFFGPGTRLTVL.

CDR3 amino acids: CASSPPDRGWTNEKLFF. The CDR3 coding sequence is TGTGCCAGCAGTCCCCCGGACAGGGGATGGACTAATGAAAAACTGTTTTTT. V usage is TRBV28 and J usage is TRBJ1-4; 9 bases are a match to TRBD1. The germline gives CDR1 MDHEN, CDR2 SYDVKM. The CDR3 extends over 17 amino acids. Trimming at V came to 5 bases and at J to 2 bases, leaving 9 bases not matched to a gene. Full variable domain (remainder filled in from reference TRBV28 and TRBJ1-4): DVKVTQSSRYLVKRTGEKVFLECVQDMDHENMFWYRQDPGLGLRLIYFSYDVKMKEKGDIPEGYSVSREKKERFSLILESASTNQTSMYLCASSPPDRGWTNEKLFFGSGTQLSVL.